This entry lists 32 T cell receptor beta chains sequenced from one sample in a study of regulatory T cells in long-lasting Graves disease. The TCR beta library used iRepertoire HTBI primers with Arm-PCR amplification of CDR3. TCRdb processed the multiplex PCR reads anew with MiXCR; each CDR3 protein has one entry. Of fewer than 400,000 distinct CDR3 sequences in the sample, less than 20% were seen once. The time point was: persistent/refractory GD, antithyroid drugs over 5 years with positive TRAb. RNA extracted from PBMCs served as the sequencing template. Specimen: peripheral blood mononuclear cells (PBMCs), collected when the disease was refractory, from a patient treated with antithyroid drugs. The receptors originated from a female donor with Graves disease.

The chain carries TRBV19 and TRBJ1-2, with no clear D. In germline, CDR1 is LNHDA, CDR2 SQIVND (reference sequence). The CDR3 contains 13 residues. Trimming shortened V by 3 bases and J by 4 bases, and 9 bases separated the two germline ends. The CDR3 region is CASSIPSIYGYTF. The CDR3 DNA follows: TGTGCCAGTAGTATCCCCTCCATCTATGGCTACACCTTC. The variable domain in full, completed from reference TRBV19 and TRBJ1-2, reads DGGITQSPKYLFRKEGQNVTLSCEQNLNHDAMYWYRQDPGQGLRLIYYSQIVNDFQKGDIAEGYSVSREKKESFPLTVTSAQKNPTAFYLCASSIPSIYGYTFGSGTRLTVV.

This chain links TRBV6-1 with TRBJ2-7, with D perhaps TRBD2 (5 bases). Trimming took off 7 bases at V and 2 bases at J, with 21 bases between the two ends. Germline-derived CDR1 and CDR2 are MNHNS and SASEGT. The CDR3 covers 16 residues. Here the CDR3 DNA reads TGTGCCAGCATTAAACCCGGACGCAGCGGCGCCTACGAGCAGTACTTC. Translation: CASIKPGRSGAYEQYF.

This rearrangement joins TRBV9 to TRBJ1-2; TRBD1 matches 10 bases. The CDR3 has 15 amino acids. Looked up from germline, CDR1 is SGDLS and CDR2 is YYNGEE. J lost 5 bases, V lost 4 bases, and 8 bases had no gene match. CDR3 sequence: CASSTAGTGVYGYTF. In DNA form, the CDR3 reads TGTGCCAGCAGCACGGCCGGGACAGGGGTTTATGGCTACACCTTC.

V is TRBV2 and J is TRBJ1-4; 7 nucleotides line up with TRBD1. CDR1 and CDR2 from the germline V gene are SNHLY and FYNNEI. V dropped 9 bases and J dropped 4; count of bases not matched to a gene: 11. The CDR3 runs 15 residues. The CDR3 sequence is CASLRDSFINEKLFF. The CDR3 nucleotides are TGTGCCAGTCTCCGGGACAGTTTTATTAATGAAAAACTGTTTTTT.

The chain joins TRBV6-1 to TRBJ1-1, with 7 bases aligning to TRBD1. The length of the CDR3 is 16 residues. Trimming at V came to 6 bases and at J to 4 bases, leaving 14 bases not matched to a gene. CDR1 is MNHNS, CDR2 SASEGT, per germline. The CDR3 protein is CASSAQGTVRPTEAFF. In DNA form, the CDR3 reads TGTGCCAGCAGCGCCCAAGGGACAGTGAGGCCCACTGAAGCTTTCTTT.

Note on this clonotype: A much larger clone differs by one base, so this may be a read error. V is TRBV6-1 and J is TRBJ1-5; a weak D match, TRBD1 (6 bases). Germline V gene lookup returns CDR1 MNHNS and CDR2 SASEGT. The CDR3 covers 13 residues. The CDR3 spells CASGQTGNQLQHF. The CDR3 bases are TGTGCCAGCGGACAGACTGGGAATCAGCTCCAGCATTTT.

This clonotype was seen repeatedly, ten times or more. The gene calls are TRBV7-2 and TRBJ1-2; tentatively, D is TRBD1 (5 bases). CDR1 and CDR2 (germline): SGHTA, FQGNSA. V gave up 1 base and J gave up 8 bases, with 8 bases separating them. The CDR3 loop spans 12 amino acids. CDR3 in amino acids: CASSLGWGGYTF. In nucleotides, the CDR3 is TGTGCCAGCAGCTTAGGATGGGGCGGCTACACCTTC.

This clonotype was detected only a few times. The J gene is TRBJ2-5, the V gene TRBV7-2; 9 bases are a match to TRBD2. CDR3 length equals 15 residues. V shed 5 bases, J shed 1 base, and the junction held 5 bases outside the gene matches. CDR1 SGHTA and CDR2 FQGNSA come from the germline V gene. This CDR3 reads CASSRWTSAQETQYF. The CDR3 DNA reads TGTGCCAGCAGCAGGTGGACTAGCGCCCAAGAGACCCAGTACTTC.

This clonotype has only a few counts. CDR3 residues: CAWSTSGLAGRQYEQYF. The CDR3 coding sequence is TGTGCCTGGTCCACATCGGGACTAGCGGGGAGACAATACGAGCAGTACTTC. This chain links TRBV30 with TRBJ2-7, with TRBD2 matching 13 bases. Per germline, CDR1 GTSNPN and CDR2 SVGIG (reference sequence). J was trimmed by 4 bases and V by 5 bases; bases with no gene match: 14. This CDR3 spans 17 amino acids. Looking up the rest from reference TRBV30 and TRBJ2-7 gives the full variable domain: SQTIHQWPATLVQPVGSPLSLECTVEGTSNPNLYWYRQAAGRGLQLLFYSVGIGQISSEVPQNLSASRPQDRQFILSSKKLLLSDSGFYLCAWSTSGLAGRQYEQYFGPGTRLTVT.

This clonotype was counted at least ten times. The CDR3 protein is CATGWGARQPQHF. The CDR3 DNA follows: TGTGCCACCGGTTGGGGGGCACGGCAGCCCCAGCATTTT. V is TRBV11-3 and J is TRBJ1-5; maybe TRBD1 (6 bases). Germline assignment: CDR1 SGHNT and CDR2 YENEEA. The CDR3 has 13 residues. V lost 10 bases and J 7 bases, leaving 17 bases between the germline ends.

There are many counts of this clonotype. The CDR3 here is CASSEQRETNIQYF. CDR3 DNA sequence: TGTGCCAGCAGTGAACAGCGGGAGACAAACATTCAGTACTTC. The chain uses TRBV28 and TRBJ2-4; 8 nucleotides align to TRBD2. V shed 5 bases, J shed 6 bases, and the junction held 6 bases outside the gene matches. From germline, CDR1 is MDHEN and CDR2 SYDVKM. This CDR3 has 14 residues.

CDR3 sequence reads: CASSFGPHLGSYEQYF. CDR3 in DNA: TGCGCCAGCAGCTTTGGCCCACATCTTGGCTCCTACGAGCAGTACTTC. The chain recombines TRBV5-1 with TRBJ2-7; no definite D call. V lost 2 bases to trimming and J lost 0 bases, with 15 bases between them. There are 16 residues in the CDR3. Looked up from germline, CDR1 is SGHRS and CDR2 is YFSETQ.

This clonotype was seen only once. Since the CDR3 does not end with the conserved phenylalanine or tryptophan, this likely comes from a read error. The V call is TRBV6-9, the J call TRBJ2-7, with 8 nucleotides matching TRBD1. There are 14 residues in the CDR3. The germline V gene has CDR1 MNHGY and CDR2 SVAAGI. Trimming at V came to 4 bases and at J to 3 bases, leaving 5 bases not matched to a gene. The chain's CDR3 is CASSSAGGGYEQYL. CDR3 coding DNA: TGTGCCAGCAGTTCCGCAGGGGGCGGCTACGAGCAGTACCTC.

In this sample, this clonotype turned up once. A much bigger clone sits one base away, suggesting this may be a read error. The rearrangement joins TRBV6-1 to TRBJ1-2, with a tentative D call TRBD1 (6 bases). The CDR3 extends over 16 amino acids. CDR1 is MNHNS, CDR2 SASEGT, per germline. Trimming shortened V by 5 bases and J by 7 bases, and 23 bases separated the two germline ends. The CDR3 DNA sequence: TGTGCCAGCAGTCCCCGGGTGGGGGGGGCTATGGGTGGCTACACCTTC. Protein: CASSPRVGGAMGGYTF.

This clonotype was observed at least ten times. V usage is TRBV7-9 and J usage is TRBJ1-3; D perhaps matches TRBD1 (5 bases). The ends were cut back, 1 base at V and 4 bases at J, with 11 bases in the middle. Germline lookup yields CDR1 SEHNR and CDR2 FQNEAQ (reference sequence). The CDR3 is made up of 15 amino acids. CDR3 region: CASSLGSRAGNTIYF. CDR3 sequence (DNA): TGTGCCAGCAGCTTAGGATCCAGGGCAGGAAACACCATATATTTT. Variable domain in full (rest from reference TRBV7-9 and TRBJ1-3): DTGVSQNPRHKITKRGQNVTFRCDPISEHNRLYWYRQTLGQGPEFLTYFQNEAQLEKSRLLSDRFSAERPKGSFSTLEIQRTEQGDSAMYLCASSLGSRAGNTIYFGEGSWLTVV.

As concerns this clonotype: A much bigger clone sits one base away, suggesting this may be a read error. The chain links TRBV28 to TRBJ1-4; D remains unclear. Trimming cost V 3 bases and J 6 bases, with 8 bases left between them. CDR1 MDHEN and CDR2 SYDVKM come from the germline V gene. The CDR3 length is 13 residues. This chain's CDR3 is CASSFQRDEKLFF. CDR3 DNA: TGTGCCAGCAGTTTTCAGAGGGATGAAAAACTGTTTTTT.

This clonotype was detected ten times or more. The chain employs TRBV28 and TRBJ2-7, with 9 bases identical to TRBD1. The CDR3 covers 16 residues. Looked up from germline, CDR1 is MDHEN and CDR2 is SYDVKM. The V gene end was trimmed by 10 bases and the J gene end by 0 bases; junction bases not matched to a gene: 13. The CDR3 is CAIQTGGGPSSYEQYF. Written as DNA, the CDR3 is TGTGCCATTCAGACAGGGGGTGGGCCGAGCTCCTACGAGCAGTACTTC.

This clonotype was detected only a few times. This chain uses TRBV5-6 with TRBJ1-1; D might be TRBD1 (6 bases). V lost 7 bases, J lost 5 bases, and 15 bases lay in between. From germline, CDR1 is SGHDT and CDR2 YYEEEE. The CDR3 totals 13 residues. The CDR3 loop reads CASHPGDQTEAFF. CDR3 DNA sequence: TGTGCCAGCCATCCAGGGGATCAGACTGAAGCTTTCTTT.

This clonotype appeared once. One junction end does not reproduce the germline sequence, and a read error may be involved. The chain uses TRBV6-2 or TRBV6-3 and TRBJ2-6; 13 bases match TRBD2. The CDR3 runs 19 residues. The germline gives CDR1 MNHEY, CDR2 SVGEGT. CDR3 bases: TGTGCCGGCAGTCAGTCCGCACTAGCGGGGGGGCCTGGGGCCAACGTCCTGACTTTC. Its protein is CAGSQSALAGGPGANVLTF.

This clonotype was seen a few times. The chain uses TRBV29-1 and TRBJ2-7; tentative D call: TRBD1 (6 bases). CDR1 and CDR2 (germline): SQVTM, ANQGSEA. CDR3 length equals 14 residues. V was cut by 6 bases and J by 5 bases, with 20 bases left in between. This CDR3 is CSVETGDKFDEQYF. The CDR3 DNA follows: TGCAGCGTGGAGACAGGAGACAAATTCGACGAGCAGTACTTC.

The V call is TRBV3-1, the J call TRBJ1-6; weak D call: TRBD1 (5 bases). Germline assignment: CDR1 LGHDT and CDR2 YNNKEL (reference sequence). The V and J ends lost 4 bases and 0 bases respectively, with 16 bases between them. The CDR3 is 18 amino acids. The CDR3 region is CASSPRQFSSSYNSPLHF. The DNA for the CDR3 is TGTGCCAGCAGCCCCCGACAGTTTTCGAGCTCCTATAATTCACCCCTCCACTTT.

The rearrangement links TRBV18 to TRBJ2-2; D gene ambiguous. Germline V lookup: CDR1 KGHSH, CDR2 LQKENI. This CDR3 is built from 15 residues. V was cut by 3 bases and J by 0 bases, with 8 bases left in between. The CDR3 region has the DNA TGTGCCAGCTCACCTGGCAGGTCGAACACCGGGGAGCTGTTTTTT. This sequence encodes CASSPGRSNTGELFF.

This clonotype has more than one count but fewer than ten. The chain couples TRBV5-4 to TRBJ2-7; maybe TRBD2 (5 bases). V gave up 3 bases and J gave up 0 bases, with 22 bases separating them. The CDR3 spans 18 residues. The V gene's germline CDR1 is SGHNT and CDR2 YYREEE (reference sequence). CDR3 loop: CASSSRVGYGGASYEQYF. In DNA form, the CDR3 reads TGTGCCAGCAGCTCTCGTGTGGGGTATGGAGGAGCCTCCTACGAGCAGTACTTC.

This clonotype was picked up many times. CDR3 nucleotides: TGTGCCAGCAGTTTCTCCAGGGGATCTGGGGCCAACGTCCTGACTTTC. This codes for CASSFSRGSGANVLTF. This rearrangement joins TRBV6-5 to TRBJ2-6; weak D call: TRBD1 (6 bases). The germline CDR1 and CDR2 sequences are MNHEY and SVGAGI. V was trimmed by 4 bases and J by 1 base, leaving 11 bases between them. The CDR3 covers 16 residues.

The chain has TRBV7-2 and TRBJ2-5; 7 nucleotides match TRBD1. Germline trimming cut 7 bases from V and 1 base from J; bases unmatched to any gene: 9. The germline V gene encodes CDR1 SGHTA and CDR2 FQGNSA. The CDR3 sequence is 15 residues long. This CDR3 reads CTSTVRQGSQETQYF. The DNA for the CDR3 is TGTACCAGCACCGTCAGACAGGGTTCCCAAGAGACCCAGTACTTC.

The chain uses TRBV6-1 and TRBJ1-5, with 7 positions matching TRBD1. Germline CDR1 reads MNHNS; CDR2 reads SASEGT. With 10 bases clipped from V and 2 bases from J, the junction kept 5 bases outside the gene matches. The CDR3 runs to 13 residues. The CDR3 protein is CATTGQGNQPQHF. CDR3 in DNA: TGTGCCACCACCGGACAGGGCAATCAGCCCCAGCATTTT.

This clonotype was counted at least ten times. This chain joins TRBV7-8 and TRBJ2-7; 8 bases are shared with TRBD2. The CDR3 totals 15 residues. J lost 6 bases, V lost 0 bases, and 7 bases had no gene match. From germline, CDR1 is SGHVS and CDR2 FQNEAQ. CDR3 amino acids: CASSLAAGEFAEQYF. The DNA of the CDR3 is TGTGCCAGCAGCTTAGCAGCGGGGGAATTTGCCGAGCAGTACTTC.

The rearrangement links TRBV5-1 to TRBJ1-6; D unresolved. In germline, CDR1 is SGHRS, CDR2 YFSETQ. The CDR3 has 16 residues. V lost 2 bases and J 0 bases, leaving 9 bases between the germline ends. This chain's CDR3 is CASSFSGSSYNSPLHF. DNA of the CDR3: TGCGCCAGCAGCTTTTCGGGGAGCTCCTATAATTCACCCCTCCACTTT.

This clonotype was recorded a few times. With a much larger clone just one base away, this may be a read error. Without the conserved terminal phenylalanine or tryptophan, this CDR3 likely stems from a read error. J is TRBJ2-3 and V is TRBV2; D gene ambiguous. The germline gives CDR1 SNHLY, CDR2 FYNNEI. Trimming removed 6 bases from V and 0 bases from J, with 7 bases in between. This CDR3 is 13 amino acids long. The CDR3, as DNA: TGTGCCAGCAGCGCCGACAGCACAGATACGCAGTATCTT. Translating it yields CASSADSTDTQYL.

A remark on this clonotype: A much larger clone differs by one base, so this may be a read error. The V call is TRBV12-3 or TRBV12-4, the J call TRBJ1-2; D call uncertain. There are 11 residues in the CDR3. CDR3 residues: CVSSRRSVYTF. CDR3 bases: TGTGTCAGCAGCCGACGGAGTGTCTACACCTTC.

The chain combines TRBV10-3 with TRBJ1-2, with TRBD1 matching 7 bases. CDR1 is ENHRY, CDR2 SYGVKD, per germline. This CDR3 has 16 amino acids. J lost 3 bases, V lost 0 bases, and 7 bases had no gene match. The CDR3 sequence: CAISESKEQGYYGYTF. CDR3 DNA: TGTGCCATCAGTGAGTCGAAGGAACAGGGGTACTATGGCTACACCTTC.

The chain combines TRBV10-3 with TRBJ2-7; 7 nucleotides line up with TRBD2. Germline-derived CDR1 and CDR2 are ENHRY and SYGVKD. CDR3 size: 15 residues. J lost 7 bases, V lost 3 bases, and 12 bases had no gene match. CDR3 region: CAISDLLLAPGEQYF. In DNA form, the CDR3 reads TGTGCCATCAGTGACCTTTTACTAGCGCCGGGGGAGCAGTACTTC.